This TCR beta chain is drawn from a study of blood T cell repertoires in COVID-19. Assay used: immunoSEQ multiplex PCR; TCRdb lists only in-frame clones, some missing. This sample has fewer than 35,000 clones; roughly nine tenths occur once, and the top ten carry about a tenth. With V trimmed by 2 bases and J by 3 bases, 9 bases remained unmatched. CDR3 size: 17 residues. Sequencing input: peripheral blood. This TCR came from a human donor with active COVID-19. The donor label of this sample is uncertain. The chain uses TRBV23-1 and TRBJ2-5; TRBD1 agrees at 10 bases. TRBV23-1 is treated as an ORF (open reading frame) with a function not yet certain. The CDR3 loop reads CASSQTPSGTGEETQYF. The CDR3 DNA is TGCGCCAGCAGTCAAACCCCCTCCGGGACAGGGGAAGAGACCCAGTACTTC.